These T cell receptor beta chains were read from a single sample in a study of OX40 agonist ivuxolimab in advanced cancers. Profiled with immunoSEQ multiplex PCR; TCRdb holds only in-frame clones, not every one. Of some 44,000 clones in the sample, roughly 80% are singletons; the top ten hold roughly 10%. The sequencing here drew on CD4+ or CD8+ T cells sorted from blood, taken in a trial of the OX40 agonist ivuxolimab. The origin of the receptors is an adult with an advanced solid tumor such as melanoma, head and neck, liver or kidney cancer. CDR3s include the opening cysteine and the closing phenylalanine or tryptophan.

j_call	v_call	cdr3_aa
TRBJ1-1	TRBV15	CATSIHRGGSTEAFF
TRBJ1-5	TRBV5-1	CASSLGWGQPQHF
TRBJ2-1	TRBV27	CASSPRISAYNEQFF
TRBJ2-2	TRBV14	CASSQGTSGYSGELFF
TRBJ1-1	TRBV19	CASSPGTANTEAFF
TRBJ2-1	TRBV6-6	CASKNQGYEQFF
TRBJ2-7	TRBV28	CASSFAGGRSEQYF
TRBJ1-2	TRBV30	CAWGGINYGYTF
TRBJ2-7	TRBV5-1	CASRDRAEGEQYF
TRBJ2-1	TRBV7-8	CASSPIVAGPENRFF
TRBJ1-1	TRBV28	CASRDNLNTEAFF
TRBJ1-3	TRBV5-1	CASSSTGAGNTIYF
TRBJ2-7	TRBV6-5	CASSSTRNYEQYF
TRBJ1-2	TRBV6-6	CASSSETGGNYGYTF
TRBJ2-1	TRBV28	CASSPSRGRVPDNEQFF
TRBJ2-4	TRBV6-6	CASSPGTGKKNIQYF
TRBJ2-1	TRBV10-2	CASSESGTLGSHEQFF
TRBJ1-1	TRBV4-1	CASSQGKLKRGKFANTEAFF
TRBJ1-4	TRBV4-1	CASSQGTGGAEEKLFF
TRBJ1-5	TRBV19	CASSIDRQGNQPQHF
TRBJ2-7	TRBV7-9	CASSSQQTGSYEQYF
TRBJ2-7	TRBV10-3	CAISQGQREYEQYF
TRBJ2-2	TRBV25-1	CASSDGTRFTGELFF
TRBJ2-3	TRBV28	CASSFGLTTDTQYF
TRBJ1-1	TRBV4-3	CASSQDPRTGGTEAFF
TRBJ1-2	TRBV14	CASSQVAGDFYGYTF